This T cell receptor beta chain was captured in a study of cytomegalovirus exposure and HLA in healthy donors. Study-wide points: Clonal expansion, a later analysis showed, was greater in HLA-associated TCR beta chains than in equally common others. In most subjects, TCR beta sequences reportedly gave accurate predictions of HLA-A and HLA-B alleles. Several of the most significant clusters were apparently associated with common viral pathogens in a later analysis. The sole available immune exposure information was CMV serostatus.

The CDR3 has 14 amino acids. Per the germline V gene, CDR1 is MGHRA and CDR2 is YSYEKL. The ends lost 6 bases at V and 0 bases at J; junction bases unmatched: 4. Amplification used 60 Vbeta primers and 13 Jbeta primers. Assay used: immunoSEQ multiplex PCR; TCRdb lists only in-frame clones, some missing. Of over 75,000 clones in the sample, 82% were seen once. In regard to this clone: The target antigen is unknown.

V and J are TRBV4-1 and TRBJ1-1; TRBD1 matches at 7 bases. The clonotype comes from a man aged 25-45 years in good health and CMV-seropositive. The sequenced material came from PBMCs. The CDR3: CASRGGTVNTEAFF. The CDR3 DNA reads as TGCGCCAGCAGGGGCGGGACAGTGAACACTGAAGCTTTCTTT.